The 29 T cell receptor beta chains in this list originate from one sample, sequenced in a study of siplizumab effects on memory and regulatory T cells. The table came from immunoSEQ multiplex PCR; TCRdb's copy has only in-frame clones and leaves some out. Of about 97,000 clones in the sample, 80% to 95% were seen once. The sample consisted of CD4+ T cells sorted from blood. These receptors came from a human donor in good health.

This chain uses TRBV7-9 with TRBJ1-5, with D possibly TRBD1 on 6 matching bases. Deletions cut 4 bases from V and 5 bases from J, with 12 bases between. The CDR3 length is 14 residues. Germline values: CDR1 SEHNR, CDR2 FQNEAQ (reference sequence). As DNA, the CDR3 is TGTGCCAGCAGCTGGGACAACCGCGATCAGCCCCAGCATTTT. Protein: CASSWDNRDQPQHF. Variable domain in full (rest from reference TRBV7-9 and TRBJ1-5): DTGVSQNPRHKITKRGQNVTFRCDPISEHNRLYWYRQTLGQGPEFLTYFQNEAQLEKSRLLSDRFSAERPKGSFSTLEIQRTEQGDSAMYLCASSWDNRDQPQHFGDGTRLSIL.

This clone was counted a few times. This chain uses TRBV5-1 with TRBJ1-4; D is ambiguous. From germline, CDR1 is SGHRS and CDR2 YFSETQ. There are 15 residues in the CDR3. Trimming pared 1 base from V and 6 bases from J, leaving 13 bases between. The CDR3 sequence is CASSLTVGMYEKLFF. In DNA form, the CDR3 reads TGCGCCAGCAGCTTGACGGTCGGAATGTATGAAAAACTGTTTTTT. The complete variable domain, with remaining parts taken from reference TRBV5-1 and TRBJ1-4, reads KAGVTQTPRYLIKTRGQQVTLSCSPISGHRSVSWYQQTPGQGLQFLFEYFSETQRNKGNFPGRFSGRQFSNSRSEMNVSTLELGDSALYLCASSLTVGMYEKLFFGSGTQLSVL.

The rearrangement uses TRBV5-1 and TRBJ2-5; D unresolved. There are 15 residues in the CDR3. The germline gives CDR1 SGHRS, CDR2 YFSETQ. V lost 3 bases and J 5 bases, leaving 17 bases between the germline ends. The CDR3 reads CASSYNIIGSETQYF. Here the CDR3 DNA reads TGCGCCAGCAGCTACAACATAATTGGGTCCGAGACCCAGTACTTC.

V and J are TRBV18 and TRBJ1-5, with D possibly being TRBD1 (6 bases). Germline loops: CDR1 KGHSH, CDR2 LQKENI. The V and J ends lost 5 bases and 0 bases respectively, with 14 bases between them. The CDR3 contains 16 residues. DNA for the CDR3: TGTGCCAGCTCAATACAGGGTTTGGGTAGCAATCAGCCCCAGCATTTT. Translation gives CASSIQGLGSNQPQHF.

This clone has a handful of counts. The CDR3 spells CAWTGRENQPQHF. DNA for the CDR3: TGTGCCTGGACAGGGCGAGAAAATCAGCCCCAGCATTTT. V gene TRBV30 combines with J gene TRBJ1-5; D perhaps matches TRBD1 (5 bases). The germline CDR1 and CDR2 sequences are GTSNPN and SVGIG (reference sequence). Deletions cut 4 bases from V and 4 bases from J, with 11 bases between. The CDR3 loop spans 13 amino acids.

The chain couples TRBV11-2 to TRBJ2-5, with D perhaps TRBD2 (5 bases). The CDR3 is 14 amino acids. Trimming left V 3 bases short and J 0 bases short, with 8 bases between. Germline V gene lookup returns CDR1 SGHAT and CDR2 FQNNGV. The CDR3 is CASSFERYQETQYF. The CDR3 coding sequence is TGTGCCAGCAGCTTCGAGCGGTACCAAGAGACCCAGTACTTC.

The genes are TRBV9 and TRBJ2-3; D is unresolved. This CDR3 is built from 14 residues. Germline V gene data show CDR1 as SGDLS and CDR2 as YYNGEE. Trimming removed 4 bases from V and 6 bases from J, with 15 bases in between. The CDR3 coding sequence is TGTGCCAGCAGCCCCGACCTATGGGCCGATACGCAGTATTTT. This translates into CASSPDLWADTQYF. The whole variable domain, remainder taken from reference TRBV9 and TRBJ2-3, is DSGVTQTPKHLITATGQRVTLRCSPRSGDLSVYWYQQSLDQGLQFLIQYYNGEERAKGNILERFSAQQFPDLHSELNLSSLELGDSALYFCASSPDLWADTQYFGPGTRLTVL.

This clone was detected only once. An end of the junction does not agree with germline; a read error may underlie this. The chain recombines TRBV18 with TRBJ1-4; D ambiguous. CDR1 and CDR2 (germline): KGHSH, LQKENI. The CDR3 spans 12 residues. CDR3 DNA sequence: TGTGCCAGCTCGGCTGACCAACCGCCTATCCGTTTT. Amino acids: CASSADQPPIRF.

The rearrangement joins TRBV2 to TRBJ2-1; D unresolved. This CDR3 has 15 residues. The V gene lost 1 base and the J gene lost 7 bases, with 14 bases spanning the gap. Germline lookup yields CDR1 SNHLY and CDR2 FYNNEI. The CDR3 coding sequence is TGTGCCAGCAGTGAAGTAGGGCGAATGGGGAATGAGCAGTTCTTC. Protein: CASSEVGRMGNEQFF. Together with reference TRBV2 and TRBJ2-1, the CDR3 gives the full variable domain: EPEVTQTPSHQVTQMGQEVILRCVPISNHLYFYWYRQILGQKVEFLVSFYNNEISEKSEIFDDQFSVERPDGSNFTLKIRSTKLEDSAMYFCASSEVGRMGNEQFFGPGTRLTVL.

The chain employs TRBV7-9 and TRBJ2-2; D tentatively reads TRBD1 or TRBD2 (6 bases each). Trimming took 5 bases from V and 2 from J, leaving 12 bases between them. Germline values: CDR1 SEHNR, CDR2 FQNEAQ (reference sequence). The CDR3 contains 15 residues. DNA of the CDR3: TGTGCCAGCAGCCTAGGGGGACTTAACACCGGGGAGCTGTTTTTT. It specifies CASSLGGLNTGELFF.

V and J are TRBV2 and TRBJ1-1; a weak D match, TRBD1 (6 bases). In germline, CDR1 is SNHLY, CDR2 FYNNEI. V lost 8 bases to trimming and J lost 5 bases, with 12 bases between them. This CDR3 has 12 amino acids. The CDR3 DNA is TGTGCCAGCCGCAGGGGCAGTACTGAAGCTTTCTTT. Protein sequence: CASRRGSTEAFF. Together with reference TRBV2 and TRBJ1-1, the CDR3 gives the full variable domain: EPEVTQTPSHQVTQMGQEVILRCVPISNHLYFYWYRQILGQKVEFLVSFYNNEISEKSEIFDDQFSVERPDGSNFTLKIRSTKLEDSAMYFCASRRGSTEAFFGQGTRLTVV.

The J gene is TRBJ1-2, the V gene TRBV9; D possibly corresponds to TRBD1 (5 bases). The CDR3 has 15 residues. V shed 4 bases and J shed 4 bases, with 17 bases lying between them. From germline, CDR1 is SGDLS and CDR2 YYNGEE. CDR3 residues: CASSSYRRGIYGYTF. CDR3 nucleotide sequence: TGTGCCAGCAGCTCCTACCGGCGGGGCATCTATGGCTACACCTTC.

The chain has TRBV30 and TRBJ2-5; D uncertain. CDR1 is GTSNPN and CDR2 is SVGIG in the germline V gene (reference sequence). The CDR3 totals 13 residues. V was clipped by 1 base and J by 1 base, with 7 bases between them. The CDR3 region is CAWSGNVQETQYF. In DNA form, the CDR3 reads TGTGCCTGGAGTGGGAACGTCCAAGAGACCCAGTACTTC.

The chain has TRBV28 and TRBJ2-7; D ambiguous. Germline lookup yields CDR1 MDHEN and CDR2 SYDVKM. V was clipped by 2 bases and J by 3 bases, with 2 bases between them. This CDR3 region has 11 residues. The CDR3 sequence: CASSLNYEQYF. The CDR3 region has the DNA TGTGCCAGCAGTTTAAACTACGAGCAGTACTTC.

This chain links TRBV5-6 with TRBJ1-2; 9 positions agree with TRBD1. The length of the CDR3 is 15 residues. Germline trimming cut 4 bases from V and 4 bases from J; bases unmatched to any gene: 8. Germline V CDR1 and CDR2: SGHDT, YYEEEE. DNA of the CDR3: TGTGCCAGCAGCCCAGGGGACAGGGACGGCTATGGCTACACCTTC. Translating gives CASSPGDRDGYGYTF.

The chain combines TRBV27 with TRBJ2-7, with D uncertain. The V and J ends lost 3 bases and 0 bases respectively, with 9 bases between them. The CDR3 runs 14 residues. The germline V gene has CDR1 MNHEY and CDR2 SMNVEV (reference sequence). The CDR3 loop is CASSFTGFSYEQYF. CDR3 DNA sequence: TGTGCCAGCAGTTTTACCGGTTTCTCCTACGAGCAGTACTTC.

V is TRBV5-1 and J is TRBJ2-3, with a possible D match to TRBD2 (5 bases). The V gene lost 1 base and the J gene lost 1 base, with 13 bases spanning the gap. The CDR3 has 16 amino acids. Germline V gene lookup returns CDR1 SGHRS and CDR2 YFSETQ. CDR3 loop: CASSLQAGSGTDTQYF. The CDR3, as DNA: TGCGCCAGCAGCTTGCAGGCGGGCTCCGGCACAGATACGCAGTATTTT.

The gene calls are TRBV30 and TRBJ1-6; TRBD1 might be the D (5 bases). In germline, CDR1 is GTSNPN, CDR2 SVGIG (reference sequence). Between the trimmed V and J ends, which lost 4 bases and 0 bases, there was a span of 19 bases. The CDR3 consists of 18 residues. DNA for the CDR3: TGTGCCTGGATGTTCCCGGGACTCACCCCCTCCTATAATTCACCCCTCCACTTT. Encoded protein: CAWMFPGLTPSYNSPLHF.

The chain carries TRBV7-9 and TRBJ2-7, with D possibly called TRBD1 or TRBD2 (5 bases each). The V gene's germline CDR1 is SEHNR and CDR2 FQNEAQ (reference sequence). This CDR3 contains 12 residues. Trimming left V 5 bases short and J 6 bases short, with 11 bases between. CDR3 in amino acids: CASSGGRGEQYF. CDR3 coding DNA: TGTGCCAGCAGCGGGGGAAGGGGCGAGCAGTACTTC.

The chain couples TRBV28 to TRBJ2-1; D uncertain. The CDR3 length is 15 residues. The V gene lost 8 bases and the J gene lost 1 base, with 15 bases spanning the gap. Germline-derived CDR1 and CDR2 are MDHEN and SYDVKM. For the CDR3, the DNA is TGTGCCAGCGTTTCATTGACCTATTCCTACAATGAGCAGTTCTTC. Amino acids: CASVSLTYSYNEQFF. Together with reference TRBV28 and TRBJ2-1, the CDR3 gives the full variable domain: DVKVTQSSRYLVKRTGEKVFLECVQDMDHENMFWYRQDPGLGLRLIYFSYDVKMKEKGDIPEGYSVSREKKERFSLILESASTNQTSMYLCASVSLTYSYNEQFFGPGTRLTVL.

The genes are TRBV9 and TRBJ1-3; the D gene is possibly TRBD1 (5 bases). The CDR3 contains 14 residues. Trimming shortened V by 4 bases and J by 4 bases, and 12 bases separated the two germline ends. Germline CDR1 reads SGDLS; CDR2 reads YYNGEE. The CDR3 coding sequence is TGTGCCAGCAGCTTGGGAGGGACCGGAAACACCATATATTTT. Translated, it gives CASSLGGTGNTIYF.

This chain joins TRBV28 and TRBJ1-2; the match to TRBD1 covers 7 bases. Per germline, CDR1 MDHEN and CDR2 SYDVKM. The CDR3 has 14 residues. After removal of 6 bases from V and 4 bases from J, the junction contained 8 bases not matched to a gene. CDR3 region: CASRETGAPYGYTF. In nucleotides, the CDR3 is TGTGCCAGCAGGGAAACAGGGGCACCCTATGGCTACACCTTC.

The chain recombines TRBV6-5 with TRBJ1-5; 7 bases fit TRBD1. Germline lookup yields CDR1 MNHEY and CDR2 SVGAGI. V dropped 2 bases and J dropped 9; count of bases not matched to a gene: 4. The CDR3 has 13 amino acids. In DNA form, the CDR3 reads TGTGCCAGCAGTTACGCCAGGACAGGGCCCCAGCATTTT. Translating gives CASSYARTGPQHF.

The genes are TRBV7-9 and TRBJ2-3; D not certain. V lost 3 bases, J lost 0 bases, and 7 bases lay in between. CDR1 and CDR2 (germline): SEHNR, FQNEAQ (reference sequence). There are 14 residues in the CDR3. CDR3: CASSLMASTDTQYF. CDR3 bases: TGTGCCAGCAGCTTGATGGCTAGCACAGATACGCAGTATTTT. Complete variable domain (other parts from reference TRBV7-9 and TRBJ2-3): DTGVSQNPRHKITKRGQNVTFRCDPISEHNRLYWYRQTLGQGPEFLTYFQNEAQLEKSRLLSDRFSAERPKGSFSTLEIQRTEQGDSAMYLCASSLMASTDTQYFGPGTRLTVL.

The chain employs TRBV19 and TRBJ1-1, with TRBD1 matching 7 bases. Germline loops: CDR1 LNHDA, CDR2 SQIVND (reference sequence). The length of the CDR3 is 14 residues. V lost 3 bases, J lost 1 base, and 2 bases stayed unmatched. For the CDR3, the DNA is TGTGCCAGTAGTATGTCAGGGGGGAACACTGAAGCTTTCTTT. This sequence encodes CASSMSGGNTEAFF.

The chain links TRBV18 to TRBJ1-1, with 7 bases that match TRBD1. This CDR3 spans 14 amino acids. J lost 4 bases, V lost 1 base, and 3 bases had no gene match. Germline V gene data show CDR1 as KGHSH and CDR2 as LQKENI. The CDR3 DNA is TGTGCCAGCTCACCACAGGGGGCGAGCACTGAAGCTTTCTTT. This gives the protein CASSPQGASTEAFF.

The chain combines TRBV10-3 with TRBJ1-4, with TRBD1 as a possible D gene (5 bases). Germline loops: CDR1 ENHRY, CDR2 SYGVKD. The CDR3 loop spans 14 amino acids. The V end lost 4 bases, the J end lost 7 bases, and 13 bases lay between the germline ends. The CDR3: CAISAGQEGEKLFF. CDR3 nucleotide sequence: TGTGCCATCAGTGCGGGGCAGGAAGGTGAAAAACTGTTTTTT.

The chain recombines TRBV2 with TRBJ2-1; 12 nucleotides line up with TRBD2. V lost 4 bases and J lost 1; bases outside the gene matches: 11. CDR1 is SNHLY and CDR2 is FYNNEI in the germline V gene. This CDR3 contains 19 residues. CDR3 DNA sequence: TGTGCCAGCAGTGGGGTGACTAGCGGGAGTATTACTTCCTACAATGAGCAGTTCTTC. This gives the protein CASSGVTSGSITSYNEQFF.

V and J are TRBV7-8 and TRBJ2-7, with TRBD2 matching over 7 bases. V lost 6 bases, J lost 4 bases, and 6 bases stayed unmatched. Germline V CDR1 and CDR2: SGHVS, FQNEAQ. This CDR3 contains 13 residues. CDR3 residues: CASSSGGPYEQYF. The CDR3 DNA sequence: TGTGCCAGCAGTTCGGGAGGCCCATACGAGCAGTACTTC. The variable domain in full, completed from reference TRBV7-8 and TRBJ2-7, reads GAGVSQSPRYKVAKRGQDVALRCDPISGHVSLFWYQQALGQGPEFLTYFQNEAQLDKSGLPSDRFFAERPEGSVSTLKIQRTQQEDSAVYLCASSSGGPYEQYFGPGTRLTVT.